This T cell receptor beta chain derives from a study of CD8+CD57+ T cells in acquired aplastic anemia. CDR3 size: 15 residues. The germline V gene has CDR1 SGHDT and CDR2 YYEEEE. Unmatched junction bases numbered 4, after V lost 0 bases and J lost 1 base. Only patients with CD8+CD57+ cell expansion on flow cytometry were chosen for sequencing. All patients were therapy-naive when blood was sampled. Genomic DNA templated the TCR beta VDJ and CDR3 profiling. In TCRdb, the reads were re-called with MiXCR into one record per CDR3 protein. Found here are about 220,000 distinct CDR3 sequences, about 44% of them singletons; the top ten hold under 9%. This clonotype was seen at least ten times.

This sequence joins TRBV5-6 and TRBJ2-7; 7 nucleotides line up with TRBD1. The source of this sequence is a human donor with aplastic anemia. Sequencing was done on a sample of sorted CD4+, CD8+, or CD8+CD57+ T cells (not recorded which) from PBMCs. The CDR3 reads CASSLEDRLSYEQYF. In DNA form, the CDR3 reads TGTGCCAGCAGCTTGGAGGACAGGCTGTCCTACGAGCAGTACTTC. The full variable domain, rest sourced from reference TRBV5-6 and TRBJ2-7, is DAGVTQSPTHLIKTRGQQVTLRCSPKSGHDTVSWYQQALGQGPQFIFQYYEEEERQRGNFPDRFSGHQFPNYSSELNVNALLLGDSALYLCASSLEDRLSYEQYFGPGTRLTVT.